These 22 T cell receptor beta chains were all obtained from the same sample, sequenced in a study of PD-1 blockade in classical Hodgkin lymphoma. In every patient, relapse followed autologous stem cell transplantation, while exposure to brentuximab vedotin differed. TCRdb's table, derived via immunoSEQ multiplex PCR, lists solely in-frame clones and lacks some. The sample records about 94,000 clones, roughly nine tenths being singletons. Sequences were derived from peripheral blood mononuclear cells (PBMCs), sampled before the second cycle of nivolumab. The receptors stem from a human donor with classical Hodgkin lymphoma.

The CDR3 DNA reads TGCGCCAGCAGCCCCGTGGAGACCCGAAACTATGGCTACACCTTC. Its protein product is CASSPVETRNYGYTF. The V and J genes are TRBV5-1 and TRBJ1-2, with D unresolved. V dropped 4 bases and J dropped 2 bases, with 15 bases sitting between them. The CDR3 covers 15 residues. Looked up from germline, CDR1 is SGHRS and CDR2 is YFSETQ.

The rearrangement uses TRBV6-1 and TRBJ1-1; D unclear. V shed 6 bases and J shed 5 bases, with 10 bases lying between them. From germline, CDR1 is MNHNS and CDR2 SASEGT. This CDR3 is 12 amino acids long. The CDR3 DNA reads as TGTGCCAGCAGAGATGAGTATACTGAAGCTTTCTTT. Protein: CASRDEYTEAFF.

The chain is built from TRBV2 and TRBJ2-1; D remains unclear. Trimming cost V 6 bases and J 0 bases, with 9 bases left between them. CDR3 size: 14 residues. Germline loops: CDR1 SNHLY, CDR2 FYNNEI. The chain's CDR3 is CASSFQSSYNEQFF. The CDR3 nucleotides are TGTGCCAGCAGCTTTCAGAGCTCCTACAATGAGCAGTTCTTC. The full variable domain, with the rest looked up from reference TRBV2 and TRBJ2-1, is EPEVTQTPSHQVTQMGQEVILRCVPISNHLYFYWYRQILGQKVEFLVSFYNNEISEKSEIFDDQFSVERPDGSNFTLKIRSTKLEDSAMYFCASSFQSSYNEQFFGPGTRLTVL.

The rearrangement joins TRBV4-2 to TRBJ2-5, with TRBD2 as a possible D gene (6 bases). The CDR3 extends over 14 amino acids. V dropped 0 bases and J dropped 6 bases, with 11 bases sitting between them. CDR1 and CDR2 from the germline V gene are LGHNA and YNFKEQ. The CDR3 DNA is TGTGCCAGCAGCCAAGATGGGGGGTTCCAGACCCAGTACTTC. Amino acids: CASSQDGGFQTQYF.

The chain joins TRBV28 to TRBJ2-7; 13 nucleotides align to TRBD2. V dropped 5 bases and J dropped 1; count of bases not matched to a gene: 2. The CDR3 length is 15 residues. Per the germline V gene, CDR1 is MDHEN and CDR2 is SYDVKM. The CDR3 DNA sequence: TGTGCCAGCAGTGCGGGACTAGCGGGGTCCTACGAGCAGTACTTC. This translates into CASSAGLAGSYEQYF.

The chain carries TRBV11-2 and TRBJ2-5; TRBD2 matches 9 bases. Germline CDR1 is SGHAT and CDR2 is FQNNGV. The CDR3 consists of 16 residues. The J segment lost 5 bases and the V segment lost 2 bases, leaving 9 bases of the junction unmatched. Here the CDR3 reads CASSLRRGGISETQYF. CDR3 DNA: TGTGCCAGCAGCTTAAGGCGGGGGGGTATTTCGGAGACCCAGTACTTC.

The rearrangement links TRBV10-3 to TRBJ1-4; D might be TRBD1 (5 bases). This CDR3 is 12 amino acids long. CDR1 is ENHRY and CDR2 is SYGVKD in the germline V gene. The V end was cut by 4 bases, the J end by 8 bases, with 8 bases between. The CDR3 DNA reads as TGTGCCATCAGTGGGAACAGGGAAAAACTGTTTTTT. Its protein product is CAISGNREKLFF.

The V and J genes are TRBV9 and TRBJ1-3; 8 bases are a match to TRBD1. Germline assignment: CDR1 SGDLS and CDR2 YYNGEE. The CDR3 covers 15 residues. V shed 2 bases and J 2 bases; nucleotides not matched to a gene: 3. CDR3 nucleotide sequence: TGTGCCAGCAGCGTCCAGGGGGCAGCTGGAAACACCATATATTTT. Amino acid sequence: CASSVQGAAGNTIYF.

The chain is built from TRBV7-6 and TRBJ1-4; 7 positions match TRBD1. The germline V gene has CDR1 SGHVS and CDR2 FNYEAQ. This CDR3 comprises 19 residues. After removal of 0 bases from V and 6 bases from J, the junction contained 16 bases not matched to a gene. CDR3 nucleotides: TGTGCCAGCAGCTTAGCCCCCCCCAGACAGGGCGGAGGGGATGAAAAACTGTTTTTT. Translation gives CASSLAPPRQGGGDEKLFF.

The CDR3 DNA is TGTGCCAGCAGCTTAGCAGGTTCCAATCAGCCCCAGCATTTT. Protein product: CASSLAGSNQPQHF. V usage is TRBV7-2 and J usage is TRBJ1-5; D call uncertain. This CDR3 comprises 14 residues. V was clipped by 0 bases and J by 3 bases, with 6 bases between them. Germline V gives CDR1 SGHTA, CDR2 FQGNSA. Supplemented by reference TRBV7-2 and TRBJ1-5, the full variable domain reads GAGVSQSPSNKVTEKGKDVELRCDPISGHTALYWYRQSLGQGLEFLIYFQGNSAPDKSGLPSDRFSAERTGGSVSTLTIQRTQQEDSAVYLCASSLAGSNQPQHFGDGTRLSIL.

The chain recombines TRBV6-1 with TRBJ2-5; TRBD1 agrees at 7 bases. The germline V gene encodes CDR1 MNHNS and CDR2 SASEGT. The junction had 10 bases not matched to a gene; V was cut back by 7 bases and J by 5 bases. This CDR3 comprises 14 residues. CDR3 DNA: TGTGCCAGCACCAATCTACAGGGGTCGGAGACCCAGTACTTC. Translated: CASTNLQGSETQYF.

This clone showed up just once. As DNA, the CDR3 is TGTGCCAGCAGCTTAGACGGCTACGAGCAGTACTTC. Its translation is CASSLDGYEQYF. The J gene is TRBJ2-7, the V gene TRBV11-2; D remains ambiguous. In germline, CDR1 is SGHAT, CDR2 FQNNGV. The CDR3 length is 12 residues. The V end was cut by 0 bases, the J end by 3 bases, with 3 bases between.

This clone was seen a single time. This chain connects TRBV30 to TRBJ2-2; D gene ambiguous. The ends were cut back, 1 base at V and 4 bases at J, with 16 bases in the middle. Per germline, CDR1 GTSNPN and CDR2 SVGIG (reference sequence). The CDR3 runs to 16 residues. The CDR3 sequence is CAWSAYVGLGTGELFF. The DNA of the CDR3 is TGTGCCTGGAGTGCGTACGTGGGCTTAGGCACCGGGGAGCTGTTTTTT.

The V call is TRBV28, the J call TRBJ2-7; 8 bases are shared with TRBD1. Germline loops: CDR1 MDHEN, CDR2 SYDVKM. This CDR3 has 13 residues. V trimming: 3 bases; J trimming: 7 bases; junction bases outside the gene matches: 5. Written as DNA, the CDR3 is TGTGCCAGCAGTTTTTTCGGGACAGGTGAGCAGTACTTC. It encodes CASSFFGTGEQYF.

The V and J genes are TRBV9 and TRBJ2-2; tentatively, D is TRBD1 (7 bases). The CDR3 is 16 amino acids. Trimming removed 5 bases from V and 6 bases from J, with 20 bases in between. Germline lookup yields CDR1 SGDLS and CDR2 YYNGEE. CDR3 DNA: TGTGCCAGCAGAGACTTAAGCAGGGGGGAGGCCGGGGAGCTGTTTTTT. The encoded protein is CASRDLSRGEAGELFF.

This clone occurred a few times. This chain uses TRBV6-1 with TRBJ1-2; D not resolved. V lost 5 bases and J 6 bases, leaving 13 bases between the germline ends. CDR3 size: 13 residues. Germline V gene sequence: CDR1 MNHNS, CDR2 SASEGT. This CDR3 is CASSRDGGDGYTF. The CDR3, as DNA: TGTGCCAGCAGTCGCGACGGAGGAGATGGCTACACCTTC.

The chain is built from TRBV5-1 and TRBJ2-7; 9 nucleotides line up with TRBD1. Germline values: CDR1 SGHRS, CDR2 YFSETQ. With 4 bases clipped from V and 3 bases from J, the junction kept 5 bases outside the gene matches. This CDR3 is 14 amino acids long. DNA of the CDR3: TGCGCCAGCAGCCAGGGACAGGGTGGCTACGAGCAGTACTTC. This translates into CASSQGQGGYEQYF.

The V call is TRBV4-1, the J call TRBJ1-6; TRBD1 matches 7 bases. Losses at the gene ends were 0 bases for V and 3 bases for J; bases not matched to a gene: 5. The CDR3 has 17 residues. CDR1 MGHRA and CDR2 YSYEKL come from the germline V gene. CDR3 coding DNA: TGCGCCAGCAGCCAAGACCAGACAGGGTTCTATAATTCACCCCTCCACTTT. It codes for CASSQDQTGFYNSPLHF.

The rearrangement uses TRBV7-3 and TRBJ2-1; 9 bases are shared with TRBD2. The J segment lost 5 bases and the V segment lost 2 bases, leaving 4 bases of the junction unmatched. The CDR3 loop spans 15 amino acids. The germline V gene encodes CDR1 SGHTA and CDR2 FQGTGA. The CDR3 reads CASSLGGRAHNEQFF. The CDR3 DNA sequence: TGTGCCAGCAGCTTAGGCGGGAGGGCCCACAATGAGCAGTTCTTC.

The gene calls are TRBV11-2 and TRBJ2-5; no clear D. The CDR3 covers 15 residues. With 4 bases removed from V and 2 bases from J, the gap between germline ends came to 14 bases. CDR1 is SGHAT and CDR2 is FQNNGV in the germline V gene. Here the CDR3 reads CASSSRLGVQETQYF. CDR3 nucleotide sequence: TGTGCCAGCAGCTCACGACTCGGTGTACAAGAGACCCAGTACTTC.

The chain uses TRBV10-2 and TRBJ1-1, with D uncertain. Germline assignment: CDR1 WSHSY and CDR2 SAAADI. The CDR3 consists of 15 residues. Trimming took 5 bases from V and 0 from J, leaving 13 bases between them. CDR3 in amino acids: CASSPRAEMNTEAFF. CDR3 in DNA: TGCGCCAGCAGTCCCAGAGCAGAAATGAACACTGAAGCTTTCTTT.

The chain uses TRBV14 and TRBJ1-1; 7 bases are shared with TRBD1. Trimming cost V 3 bases and J 4 bases; bases outside gene matches: 8. This CDR3 spans 15 amino acids. Germline lookup yields CDR1 SGHDN and CDR2 FVKESK. CDR3 in amino acids: CASSQGQFRITEAFF. In nucleotides, the CDR3 is TGTGCCAGCAGCCAGGGACAGTTCCGTATCACTGAAGCTTTCTTT.